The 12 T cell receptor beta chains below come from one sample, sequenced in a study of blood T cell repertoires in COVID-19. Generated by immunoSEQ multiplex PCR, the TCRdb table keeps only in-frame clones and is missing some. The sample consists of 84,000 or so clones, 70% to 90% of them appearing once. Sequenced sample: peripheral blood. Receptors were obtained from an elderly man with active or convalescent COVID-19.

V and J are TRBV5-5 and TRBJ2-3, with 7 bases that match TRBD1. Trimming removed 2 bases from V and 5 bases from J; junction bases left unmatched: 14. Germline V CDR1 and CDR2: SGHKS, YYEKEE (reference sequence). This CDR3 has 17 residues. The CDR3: CASSFLQGSSSGDTQYF. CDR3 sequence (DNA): TGTGCCAGCAGCTTTTTACAGGGGTCGTCTTCGGGAGATACGCAGTATTTT.

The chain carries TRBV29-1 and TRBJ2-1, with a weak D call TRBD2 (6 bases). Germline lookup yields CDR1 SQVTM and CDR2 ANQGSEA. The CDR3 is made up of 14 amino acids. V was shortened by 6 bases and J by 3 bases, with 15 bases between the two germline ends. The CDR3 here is CSVLADPLYNEQFF. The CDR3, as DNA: TGCAGCGTGTTAGCGGATCCTCTCTACAATGAGCAGTTCTTC.

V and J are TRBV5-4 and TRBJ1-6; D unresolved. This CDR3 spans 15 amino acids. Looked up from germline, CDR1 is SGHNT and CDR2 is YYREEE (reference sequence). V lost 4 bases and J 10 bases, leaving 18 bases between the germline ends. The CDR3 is CASSTEPGVGSPLHF. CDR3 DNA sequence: TGTGCCAGCAGCACGGAGCCCGGTGTCGGATCACCCCTCCACTTT.

This CDR3 reads CASSESGAGYTF. The CDR3 coding sequence is TGTGCCAGCAGTGAATCAGGGGCGGGCTACACCTTC. V gene TRBV6-1 combines with J gene TRBJ1-2; a possible D gene is TRBD1 (6 bases). The CDR3 is made up of 12 amino acids. Trimming cost V 2 bases and J 8 bases, with 9 bases left between them. Germline CDR1 is MNHNS and CDR2 is SASEGT.

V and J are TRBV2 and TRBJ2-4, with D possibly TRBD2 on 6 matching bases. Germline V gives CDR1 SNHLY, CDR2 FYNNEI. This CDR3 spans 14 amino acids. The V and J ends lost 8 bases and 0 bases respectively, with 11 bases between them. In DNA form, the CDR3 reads TGTGCCAGCGGTTGGGGGGTAGCCAAAAACATTCAGTACTTC. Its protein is CASGWGVAKNIQYF.

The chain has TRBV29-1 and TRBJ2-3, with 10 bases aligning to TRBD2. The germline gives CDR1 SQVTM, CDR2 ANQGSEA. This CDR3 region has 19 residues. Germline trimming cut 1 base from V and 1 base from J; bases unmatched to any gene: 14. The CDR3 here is CSVEVGRPLAGVRTDTQYF. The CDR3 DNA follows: TGCAGCGTTGAAGTTGGCCGTCCCCTAGCGGGGGTGCGCACAGATACGCAGTATTTT.

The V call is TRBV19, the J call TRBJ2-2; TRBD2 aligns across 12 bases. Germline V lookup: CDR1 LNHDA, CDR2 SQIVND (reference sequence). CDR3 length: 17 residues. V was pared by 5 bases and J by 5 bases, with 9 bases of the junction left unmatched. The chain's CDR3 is CASSLTTSGGGTGELFF. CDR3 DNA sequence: TGTGCCAGTAGTCTAACGACTAGCGGGGGCGGGACCGGGGAGCTGTTTTTT.

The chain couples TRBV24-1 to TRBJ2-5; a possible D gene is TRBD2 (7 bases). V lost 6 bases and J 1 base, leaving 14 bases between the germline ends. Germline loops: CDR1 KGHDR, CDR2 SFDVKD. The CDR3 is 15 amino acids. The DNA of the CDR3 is TGTGCCACCAGTTTAGGGGGGGAGAGCCAAGAGACCCAGTACTTC. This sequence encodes CATSLGGESQETQYF.

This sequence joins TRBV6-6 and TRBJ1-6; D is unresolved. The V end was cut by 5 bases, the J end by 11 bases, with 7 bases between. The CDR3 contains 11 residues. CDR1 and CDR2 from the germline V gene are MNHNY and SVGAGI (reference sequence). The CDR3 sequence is CASSAGPPLHF. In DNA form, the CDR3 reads TGTGCCAGCAGTGCGGGCCCACCCCTCCACTTT.

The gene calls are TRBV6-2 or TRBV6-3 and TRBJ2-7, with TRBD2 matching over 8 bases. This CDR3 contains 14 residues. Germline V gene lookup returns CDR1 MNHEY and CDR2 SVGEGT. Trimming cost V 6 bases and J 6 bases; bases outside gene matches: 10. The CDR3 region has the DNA TGTGCCAGCAGCCAATTAAGCGGGAGTGGCGAGCAGTACGTC. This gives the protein CASSQLSGSGEQYV.

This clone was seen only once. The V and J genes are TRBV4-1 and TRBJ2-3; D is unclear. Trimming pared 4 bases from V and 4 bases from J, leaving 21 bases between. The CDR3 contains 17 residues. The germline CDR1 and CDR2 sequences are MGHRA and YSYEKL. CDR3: CASSPTALNDGSDTQYF. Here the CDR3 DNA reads TGCGCCAGCAGCCCGACCGCATTAAACGACGGGTCAGATACGCAGTATTTT.

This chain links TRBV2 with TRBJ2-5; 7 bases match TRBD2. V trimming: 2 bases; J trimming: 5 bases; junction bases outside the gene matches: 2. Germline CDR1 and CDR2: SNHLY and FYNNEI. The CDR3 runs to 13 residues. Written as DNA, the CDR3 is TGTGCCAGCAGTGAACGGGGAGGGGAGACCCAGTACTTC. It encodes CASSERGGETQYF.